Sequencing of this T cell receptor (beta chain) was carried out in a study of T cell clones after liver transplantation. Across the study: Standard immunosuppression, with no induction, continued until 12-24 months after transplant.

Profiled with immunoSEQ multiplex PCR; TCRdb holds only in-frame clones, not every one. Here the sample spans 55,000 to 75,000 clones, approximately 63% being singletons. Material: CD4+ T cells from blood, obtained at the approximately 15-month timepoint. The source of this sequence is a human patient who received a liver transplant. Some T cells may have originated in the graft donor.

For the CDR3, the DNA is TGTGCCAGCAGCTTGAATCCCGACCAAACGTACACCTTC. Translating gives CASSLNPDQTYTF. The chain is built from TRBV5-5 and TRBJ1-2, with D unclear. Trimming took off 1 base at V and 11 bases at J, with 15 bases between the two ends. The CDR3 covers 13 residues. Germline lookup yields CDR1 SGHKS and CDR2 YYEKEE (reference sequence).